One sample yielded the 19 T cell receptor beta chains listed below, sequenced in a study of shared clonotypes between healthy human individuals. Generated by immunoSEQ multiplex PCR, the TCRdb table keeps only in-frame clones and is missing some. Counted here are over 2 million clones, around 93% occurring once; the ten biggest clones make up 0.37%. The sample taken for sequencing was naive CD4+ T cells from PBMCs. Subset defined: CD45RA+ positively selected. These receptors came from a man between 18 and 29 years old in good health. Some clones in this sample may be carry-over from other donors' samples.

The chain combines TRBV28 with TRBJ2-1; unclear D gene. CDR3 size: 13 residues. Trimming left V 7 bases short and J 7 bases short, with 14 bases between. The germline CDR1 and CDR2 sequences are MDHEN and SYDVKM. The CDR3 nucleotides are TGTGCCAGCACCACCCCGTCGCAGAATGAGCAGTTCTTC. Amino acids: CASTTPSQNEQFF.

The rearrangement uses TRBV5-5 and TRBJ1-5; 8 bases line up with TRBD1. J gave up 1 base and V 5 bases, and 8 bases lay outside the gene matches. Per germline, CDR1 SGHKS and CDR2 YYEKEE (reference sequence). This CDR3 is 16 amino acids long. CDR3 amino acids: CASSPSGDRSNQPQHF. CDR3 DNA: TGTGCCAGCAGTCCATCGGGGGACAGGAGCAATCAGCCCCAGCATTTT.

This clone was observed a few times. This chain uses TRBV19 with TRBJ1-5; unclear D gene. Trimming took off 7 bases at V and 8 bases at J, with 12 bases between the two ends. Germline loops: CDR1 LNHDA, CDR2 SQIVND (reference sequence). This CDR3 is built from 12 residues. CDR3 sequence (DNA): TGTGCCAGTACCACCCCCGCGGAGCCCCAGCATTTT. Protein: CASTTPAEPQHF.

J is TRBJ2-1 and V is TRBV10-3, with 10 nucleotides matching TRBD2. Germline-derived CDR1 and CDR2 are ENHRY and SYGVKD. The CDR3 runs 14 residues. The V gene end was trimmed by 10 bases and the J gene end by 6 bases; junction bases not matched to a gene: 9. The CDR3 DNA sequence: TGTGCCACCGGGGTAGCGGGAGGATCCAATGAGCAGTTCTTC. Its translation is CATGVAGGSNEQFF.

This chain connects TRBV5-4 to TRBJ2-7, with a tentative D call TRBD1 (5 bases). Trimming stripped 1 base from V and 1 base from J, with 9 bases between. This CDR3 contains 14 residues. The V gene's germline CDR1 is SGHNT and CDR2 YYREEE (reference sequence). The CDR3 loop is CASSLWGGSYEQYF. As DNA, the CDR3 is TGTGCCAGCAGCTTGTGGGGCGGTTCCTACGAGCAGTACTTC.

The CDR3 region has the DNA TGTGCCAGCACCCCTATCTGGACTAGCGGACGTTACGAGCAGTACTTC. As protein: CASTPIWTSGRYEQYF. J is TRBJ2-7 and V is TRBV28; 10 nucleotides line up with TRBD2. The CDR3 sequence is 16 residues long. Germline assignment: CDR1 MDHEN and CDR2 SYDVKM. With V trimmed by 7 bases and J by 4 bases, 13 bases remained unmatched.

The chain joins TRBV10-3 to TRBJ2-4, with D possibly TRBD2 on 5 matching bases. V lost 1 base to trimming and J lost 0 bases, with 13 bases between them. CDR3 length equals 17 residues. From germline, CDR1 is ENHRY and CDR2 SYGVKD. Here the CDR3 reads CAISEFGLQEAKNIQYF. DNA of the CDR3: TGTGCCATCAGTGAGTTCGGACTCCAAGAAGCCAAAAACATTCAGTACTTC.

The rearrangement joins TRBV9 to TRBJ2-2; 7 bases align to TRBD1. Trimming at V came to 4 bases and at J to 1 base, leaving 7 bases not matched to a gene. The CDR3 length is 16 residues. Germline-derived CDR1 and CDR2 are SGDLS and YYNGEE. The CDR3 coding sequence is TGTGCCAGCAGCCCCTCCGGACAGGAGAACACCGGGGAGCTGTTTTTT. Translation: CASSPSGQENTGELFF.

CDR3 nucleotide sequence: TGCGCCAGCAGTGCCCCCGTGGCAGGGAGCTATGGCTACACCTTC. It encodes CASSAPVAGSYGYTF. The chain is built from TRBV10-2 and TRBJ1-2, with D tentatively TRBD1 (5 bases). The CDR3 length is 15 residues. CDR1 is WSHSY, CDR2 SAAADI, per germline. Trimming shortened V by 4 bases and J by 4 bases, and 16 bases separated the two germline ends.

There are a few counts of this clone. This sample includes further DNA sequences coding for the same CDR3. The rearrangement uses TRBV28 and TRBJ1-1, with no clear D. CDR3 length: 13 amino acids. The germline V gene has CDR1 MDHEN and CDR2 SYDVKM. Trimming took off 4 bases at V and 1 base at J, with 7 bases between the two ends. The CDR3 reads CASSSDRNTEAFF. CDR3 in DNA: TGTGCCAGCAGTTCGGACCGGAACACTGAAGCTTTCTTT. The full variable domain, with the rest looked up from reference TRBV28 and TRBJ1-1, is DVKVTQSSRYLVKRTGEKVFLECVQDMDHENMFWYRQDPGLGLRLIYFSYDVKMKEKGDIPEGYSVSREKKERFSLILESASTNQTSMYLCASSSDRNTEAFFGQGTRLTVV.

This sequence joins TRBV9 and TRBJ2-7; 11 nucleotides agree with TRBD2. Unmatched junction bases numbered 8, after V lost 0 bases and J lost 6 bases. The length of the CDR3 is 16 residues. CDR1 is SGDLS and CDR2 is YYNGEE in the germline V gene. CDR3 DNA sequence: TGTGCCAGCAGCGTAGCTGGGCTAGCGGGAGGCCGCGAGCAGTACTTC. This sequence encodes CASSVAGLAGGREQYF.

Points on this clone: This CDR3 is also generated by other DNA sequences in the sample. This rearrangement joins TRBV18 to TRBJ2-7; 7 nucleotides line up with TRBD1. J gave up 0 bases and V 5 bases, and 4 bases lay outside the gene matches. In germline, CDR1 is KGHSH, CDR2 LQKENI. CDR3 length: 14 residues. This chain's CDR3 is CASSSDRNSYEQYF. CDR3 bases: TGTGCCAGCTCATCGGACAGGAACTCCTACGAGCAGTACTTC.

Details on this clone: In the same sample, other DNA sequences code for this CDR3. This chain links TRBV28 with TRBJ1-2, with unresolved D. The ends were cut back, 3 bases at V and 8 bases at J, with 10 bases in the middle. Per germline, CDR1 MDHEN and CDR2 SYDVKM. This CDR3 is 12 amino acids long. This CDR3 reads CASSFGGVGYTF. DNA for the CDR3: TGTGCCAGCAGTTTCGGCGGGGTCGGCTACACCTTC.

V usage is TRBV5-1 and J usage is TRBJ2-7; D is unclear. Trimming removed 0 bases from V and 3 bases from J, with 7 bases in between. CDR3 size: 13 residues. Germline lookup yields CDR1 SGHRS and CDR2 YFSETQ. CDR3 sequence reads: CASSLAPDYEQYF. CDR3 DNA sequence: TGCGCCAGCAGCTTGGCGCCAGACTACGAGCAGTACTTC. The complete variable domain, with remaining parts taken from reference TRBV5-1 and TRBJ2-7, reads KAGVTQTPRYLIKTRGQQVTLSCSPISGHRSVSWYQQTPGQGLQFLFEYFSETQRNKGNFPGRFSGRQFSNSRSEMNVSTLELGDSALYLCASSLAPDYEQYFGPGTRLTVT.

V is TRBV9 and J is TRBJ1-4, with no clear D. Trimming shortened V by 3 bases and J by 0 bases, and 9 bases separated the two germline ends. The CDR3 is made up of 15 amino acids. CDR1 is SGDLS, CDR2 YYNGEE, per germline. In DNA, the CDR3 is TGTGCCAGCAGCGCGGACGGGCCAACTAATGAAAAACTGTTTTTT. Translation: CASSADGPTNEKLFF.

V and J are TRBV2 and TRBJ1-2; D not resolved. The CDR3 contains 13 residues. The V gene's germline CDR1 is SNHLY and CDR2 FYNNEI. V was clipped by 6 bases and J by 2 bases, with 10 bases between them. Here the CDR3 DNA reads TGTGCCAGCAGCTTCCTTATGAACTATGGCTACACCTTC. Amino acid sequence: CASSFLMNYGYTF.

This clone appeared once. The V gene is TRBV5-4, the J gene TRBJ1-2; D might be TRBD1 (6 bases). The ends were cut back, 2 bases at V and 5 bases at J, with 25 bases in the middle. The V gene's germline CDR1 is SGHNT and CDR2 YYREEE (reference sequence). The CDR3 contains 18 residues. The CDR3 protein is CASSFNTDSSLWRYGYTF. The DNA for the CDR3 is TGTGCCAGCAGCTTCAACACGGACAGCTCTTTATGGAGGTATGGCTACACCTTC.

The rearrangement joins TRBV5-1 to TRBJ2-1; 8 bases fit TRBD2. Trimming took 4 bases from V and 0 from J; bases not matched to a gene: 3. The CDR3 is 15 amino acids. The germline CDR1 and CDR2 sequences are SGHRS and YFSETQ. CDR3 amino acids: CASSQLADSYNEQFF. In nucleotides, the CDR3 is TGCGCCAGCAGCCAACTAGCGGACTCCTACAATGAGCAGTTCTTC.

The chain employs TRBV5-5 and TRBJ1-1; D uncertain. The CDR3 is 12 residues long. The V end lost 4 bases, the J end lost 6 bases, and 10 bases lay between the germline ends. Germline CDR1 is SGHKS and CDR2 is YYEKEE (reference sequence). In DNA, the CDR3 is TGTGCCAGCAGCCTCCGGACGGCTGAAGCTTTCTTT. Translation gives CASSLRTAEAFF.